A single sample is the source of the 17 T cell receptor beta chains below, sequenced in a study of cytomegalovirus exposure and HLA in healthy donors. PCR involved 60 Vbeta and 13 Jbeta primers. Using immunoSEQ multiplex PCR, the repertoire was profiled, and TCRdb retains in-frame clones only, with some absent. The sample lists 110,000 to 150,000 clones; around four fifths were seen once. The sequencing sample was made of PBMCs. Receptors originate from a woman in her sixties in good health and CMV-seropositive.

This rearrangement joins TRBV6-5 to TRBJ2-3; 7 bases are a match to TRBD2. The CDR3 contains 16 residues. Unmatched junction bases numbered 8, after V lost 3 bases and J lost 2 bases. In germline, CDR1 is MNHEY, CDR2 SVGAGI. The CDR3 spells CASSYRGGSVTDTQYF. The CDR3 DNA sequence: TGTGCCAGCAGTTATCGCGGCGGGAGCGTCACAGATACGCAGTATTTT.

The chain recombines TRBV7-2 with TRBJ2-3, with 7 bases matching TRBD2. The CDR3 length is 12 residues. V dropped 5 bases and J dropped 14; count of bases not matched to a gene: 10. Germline values: CDR1 SGHTA, CDR2 FQGNSA. The chain's CDR3 is CASSEASGRGYF. CDR3 coding DNA: TGTGCCAGCAGCGAGGCTAGCGGAAGGGGGTATTTT.

This chain links TRBV27 with TRBJ2-1; weak D call: TRBD1 (6 bases). The germline V and J ends were trimmed by 6 bases and 16 bases, with 16 bases remaining between them. CDR1 MNHEY and CDR2 SMNVEV come from the germline V gene (reference sequence). The CDR3 is 11 residues long. The CDR3 DNA is TGTGCCAGCAGCGGTGGACGACAGGTTTTCTTC. Translation: CASSGGRQVFF.

The chain has TRBV5-4 and TRBJ2-7; 10 positions agree with TRBD2. V was pared by 2 bases and J by 2 bases, with 4 bases of the junction left unmatched. Germline V gene sequence: CDR1 SGHNT, CDR2 YYREEE (reference sequence). CDR3 length: 15 amino acids. The CDR3 loop is CASSLSSGRAYEQYF. The CDR3 bases are TGTGCCAGCAGCTTATCCAGCGGGAGGGCCTACGAGCAGTACTTC.

This chain connects TRBV19 to TRBJ2-4, with TRBD2 as a possible D gene (6 bases). The V and J ends lost 2 bases and 1 base respectively, with 15 bases between them. In germline, CDR1 is LNHDA, CDR2 SQIVND (reference sequence). This CDR3 has 17 residues. As DNA, the CDR3 is TGTGCCAGTAGTATAAGGTCTGGGGGGATCGCCAAAAACATTCAGTACTTC. Its translation is CASSIRSGGIAKNIQYF.

The DNA of the CDR3 is TGTGCCAGCAGCCCCTGGACTAGTGAGGCAGATACGCAGTATTTT. Encoded protein: CASSPWTSEADTQYF. V is TRBV7-2 and J is TRBJ2-3, with 7 bases aligning to TRBD2. This CDR3 spans 15 amino acids. V was clipped by 5 bases and J by 4 bases; unmatched bases: 9. CDR1 is SGHTA, CDR2 FQGNSA, per germline.

This clone was seen a single time. The J gene is TRBJ1-3, the V gene TRBV27; possible D gene TRBD1, 6 bases. Trimming shortened V by 2 bases and J by 2 bases, and 7 bases separated the two germline ends. The CDR3 totals 14 residues. In germline, CDR1 is MNHEY, CDR2 SMNVEV (reference sequence). The CDR3 protein is CASSLKGAGNTIYF. In DNA form, the CDR3 reads TGTGCCAGCAGTTTAAAGGGGGCTGGAAACACCATATATTTT.

The J gene is TRBJ2-1, the V gene TRBV10-3, with 11 bases fitting TRBD1. Germline loops: CDR1 ENHRY, CDR2 SYGVKD. The CDR3 has 15 residues. V was pared by 7 bases and J by 2 bases, with 4 bases of the junction left unmatched. CDR3 protein: CAITGTGGTYNEQFF. The CDR3 nucleotides are TGTGCCATCACCGGGACAGGGGGAACCTACAATGAGCAGTTCTTC.

In its sample, this clone was seen a few times. Germline and junction disagree at one end, which may indicate a read error. The V gene is TRBV20-1, the J gene TRBJ2-5, with D uncertain. The CDR3 contains 11 residues. Germline assignment: CDR1 DFQATT and CDR2 SNEGSKA (reference sequence). The CDR3 region has the DNA TGCAGTGCTAGAACAAAAAGAACCCCGTACTTC. Translating gives CSARTKRTPYF.

The rearrangement links TRBV1 to TRBJ2-1; no check of the table's D call, TRBD1, against the DNA was made. TRBV1 is flagged as a pseudogene. The CDR3 loop spans 20 amino acids. The CDR3 DNA sequence: TGCACCAGCAGCCCCGGACAGGGGGGTCAGGGACGCTCTTCCTACAATGAGCAGTTCTTC. It encodes CTSSPGQGGQGRSSYNEQFF.

V usage is TRBV4-1 and J usage is TRBJ2-3; the match to TRBD2 covers 8 bases. The CDR3 length is 16 residues. CDR1 and CDR2 from the germline V gene are MGHRA and YSYEKL. The trim removed 1 base at V and 2 bases at J, leaving 5 bases unmatched. CDR3 residues: CASSQGAGGTTDTQYF. The CDR3 region has the DNA TGCGCCAGCAGCCAAGGGGCGGGAGGTACCACAGATACGCAGTATTTT.

This clone appeared once. The chain combines TRBV27 with TRBJ2-7; 7 nucleotides agree with TRBD1. Germline assignment: CDR1 MNHEY and CDR2 SMNVEV (reference sequence). V lost 4 bases, J lost 5 bases, and 8 bases stayed unmatched. CDR3 length equals 14 residues. The CDR3 DNA sequence: TGTGCCAGCAGTTCCTCTATCGGGACAGACGAGCAGTACTTC. This encodes CASSSSIGTDEQYF.

This clone was detected only a few times. This chain joins TRBV7-2 and TRBJ1-2, with D unclear. Per the germline V gene, CDR1 is SGHTA and CDR2 is FQGNSA. This CDR3 comprises 13 residues. V gave up 1 base and J gave up 5 bases, with 8 bases separating them. CDR3 DNA: TGTGCCAGCAGCTTAGAAGCAGGTTATGGCTACACCTTC. It codes for CASSLEAGYGYTF.

The V gene is TRBV28, the J gene TRBJ2-7; 10 bases match TRBD1. CDR1 MDHEN and CDR2 SYDVKM come from the germline V gene. The CDR3 contains 16 residues. V lost 6 bases, J lost 0 bases, and 8 bases stayed unmatched. CDR3 in amino acids: CASRPRDRGHSYEQYF. CDR3 sequence (DNA): TGTGCCAGCAGACCTCGGGACAGGGGACACTCCTACGAGCAGTACTTC.

The chain couples TRBV19 to TRBJ2-6; 8 bases align to TRBD1. This CDR3 region has 17 residues. Germline-derived CDR1 and CDR2 are LNHDA and SQIVND (reference sequence). The V and J ends lost 4 bases and 2 bases, in that order; junction bases with no gene match: 7. This CDR3 is CASSNPGGRTGANVLTF. In DNA, the CDR3 is TGTGCCAGTAGTAATCCAGGGGGCCGAACTGGGGCCAACGTCCTGACTTTC.

This chain uses TRBV21-1 with TRBJ2-7; TRBD1, the table's D call, lacks a check against the DNA. TRBV21-1 is reported as a pseudogene. CDR3 length: 14 amino acids. The CDR3 sequence is CASSKEGQTYEQYF. As DNA, the CDR3 is TGTGCCAGCAGCAAAGAGGGACAGACCTACGAGCAGTACTTC.

V is TRBV4-2 and J is TRBJ2-2; no definite D call. CDR1 and CDR2 (germline): LGHNA, YNFKEQ. The CDR3 runs to 11 residues. V lost 2 bases, J lost 9 bases, and 4 bases lay in between. The CDR3 DNA follows: TGTGCCAGCAGCCAAAGCCGGGAGCTGTTTTTT. As protein: CASSQSRELFF.